This paragraph reports one T cell receptor beta chain. Its antigen has not been determined. The input lacks base qualities; no much larger clone sits a single base away. TCR beta repertoires were profiled from peripheral blood of roughly twelve young patients with multiple sclerosis to demonstrate the VDJtools post-analysis software. The patients with multiple sclerosis were children and adolescents between 6 and 15 years of age. According to the germline V gene, CDR1 reads SGHDT and CDR2 reads YYEEEE. The CDR3 contains 13 residues, cysteine and phenylalanine counted. Kept here is only the CDR3 DNA, which spans 39 bases and is read in frame from base 1. Trimming accounts for 4 bases at V and 9 bases at J, while the number of junction bases matched to no gene is 4. This specimen comes from a study of post-analysis software for immune sequencing data (dated by TCRdb to between 2015 and 2016). General notes on the study: Disease courses on record covered relapsing-remitting, secondary progressive and progressive-relapsing multiple sclerosis, though some patients had no subtype annotation. A subset of samples was prepared in parallel using single-end sample barcoding, then pooled and co-amplified after Illumina adapter ligation. Patient repertoires were compared against ten to eleven previously published healthy control repertoires from donors aged 6 to 25 years. The paper as a whole reports these results and caveats: The control group was slightly older than the multiple sclerosis patient group. Strong co-clustering of samples prepared in the same batch was shown by direct clustering with F measure, prompting a batch-effect correction. Multiple sclerosis patients had significantly lower normalized Chao1 diversity than controls, a result that suggests substantial peripheral T-cell clonal expansion. Significantly higher frequencies in patients than in controls were found for a few TRBV segments, including TRBV5-6, TRBV5-1 and TRBV20-1.

The receptor library was made with PCR. The instrument was an Illumina HiSeq 2500. To reduce PCR and sequencing biases, unique molecular identifiers were built into the TCR beta cDNA libraries. Per 1 to 10 million input T cells, roughly 500,000 cDNA molecules were obtained, such that each molecule approximated one T cell. The patient libraries were prepared and sequenced with the same protocol used for the earlier healthy control dataset. Samples belonging to the same batch were prepared together, multiplexed and sequenced on a shared HiSeq lane. The study's own analysis went as follows. Raw barcoded reads were processed with MIGEC, and single-read molecular identifier groups were discarded before consensus assembly and CDR3 extraction. Clonotype tables were post-analysed with VDJtools, and diversity was normalized by down-sampling all datasets to the smallest sample size. Repertoire overlap clustering matched CDR3 amino acid but not nucleotide sequences to correct batch-related cross-sample contamination. TCRdb trimmed public reads at Q25 via fastp, called clones via MiXCR and kept in-frame beta chains. One record per CDR3 amino acid sequence lists the most common genes and DNA. TCRdb's processing, not the study's, gives the V and J calls here. The sample records about 820,000 distinct CDR3 sequences, approximately 53% of which are singletons. The ten largest account for 4.6% of the sample.

Rearrangement joined TRBV5-6 to TRBJ2-1, with 10 junctional bases fitting TRBD1. The sample consisted of blood. The clonotype was recovered from a girl between 10 and 17 years old with multiple sclerosis. The DNA reads TGTGCCAGCAGCGCTAGGACAGGGGGTGAGCAGTTCTTC. Translated, it gives CASSARTGGEQFF.